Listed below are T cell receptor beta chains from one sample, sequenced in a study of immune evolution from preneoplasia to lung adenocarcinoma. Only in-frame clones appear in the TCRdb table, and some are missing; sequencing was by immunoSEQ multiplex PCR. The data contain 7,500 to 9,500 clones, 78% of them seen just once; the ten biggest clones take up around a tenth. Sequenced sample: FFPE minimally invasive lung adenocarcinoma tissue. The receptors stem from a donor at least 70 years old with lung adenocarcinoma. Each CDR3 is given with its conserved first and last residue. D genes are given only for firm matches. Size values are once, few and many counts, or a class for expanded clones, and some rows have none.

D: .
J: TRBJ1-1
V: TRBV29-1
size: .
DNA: TGCAGCGTTGGTTACCTCGGCGAGGGGGCTTTCTTT
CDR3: CSVGYLGEGAFF

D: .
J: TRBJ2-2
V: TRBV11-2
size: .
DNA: TGTGCCAGCAGCCTAATTCAGGTGGGCCACGCGAACACCGGGGAGCTGTTTTTT
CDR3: CASSLIQVGHANTGELFF

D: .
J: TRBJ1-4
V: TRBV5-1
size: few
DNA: TGCGCCAGCAGTGAGACCTTGTATAATGAAAAACTGTTTTTT
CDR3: CASSETLYNEKLFF

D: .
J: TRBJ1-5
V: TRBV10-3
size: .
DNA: TGTGCCATCAGTGAGTCGAGACAGGGCAATCAGCCCCAGCATTTT
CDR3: CAISESRQGNQPQHF

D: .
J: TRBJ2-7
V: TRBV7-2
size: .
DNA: TGTGCCTGCCACCTGGTCTACGAGCAGTACTTC
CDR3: CACHLVYEQYF

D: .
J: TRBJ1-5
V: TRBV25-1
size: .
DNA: TGTGCCAGCCTCCCGTTTAGGCTTAGCAATCAGCCCCAGCATTTT
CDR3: CASLPFRLSNQPQHF

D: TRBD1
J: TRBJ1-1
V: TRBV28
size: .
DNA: TGTGCCAGCAGACACCCGGGACAGGGGACTTACTCGAACACTCGTGAAGCTTTCTTT
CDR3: CASRHPGQGTYSNTREAFF

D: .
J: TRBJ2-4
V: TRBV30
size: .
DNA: TGTGCCTGGAGTGCACGCGGGCTAGCCAAAAACATTCAGTACTTC
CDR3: CAWSARGLAKNIQYF

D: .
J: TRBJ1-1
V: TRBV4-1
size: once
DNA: TGCGCCAGCAGCCCCCCGGGGGGGAGCACTGAAGCTTTCTTT
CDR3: CASSPPGGSTEAFF

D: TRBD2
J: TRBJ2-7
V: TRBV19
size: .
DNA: TGTGCCAGTAGTAACTCTGTAGCGGGTAGCTCCGAGCAGTACTTC
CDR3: CASSNSVAGSSEQYF

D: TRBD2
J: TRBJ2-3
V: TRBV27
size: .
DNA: TGTGCCAGCAGACCGGGACTAGCGGGAGTTCTAGATACGCAGTATTTT
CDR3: CASRPGLAGVLDTQYF

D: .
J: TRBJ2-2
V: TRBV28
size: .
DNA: TGTGCCAGCAGTTTATACGGCCTTACCGGGGAGCTGTTTTTT
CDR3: CASSLYGLTGELFF

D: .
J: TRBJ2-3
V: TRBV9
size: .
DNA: TGTGCCAGCAGCTGGAGCGGAAGCACAGATACGCAGTATTTT
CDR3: CASSWSGSTDTQYF

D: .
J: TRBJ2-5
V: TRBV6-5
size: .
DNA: TGTGCCAGCAGTTACACGAACAGAGGAACCCAGTACTTC
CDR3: CASSYTNRGTQYF

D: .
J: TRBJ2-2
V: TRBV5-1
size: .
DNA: TGCGCCAGCAGCTTCTGGGGGGACAAAACCGGGGAGCTGTTTTTT
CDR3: CASSFWGDKTGELFF

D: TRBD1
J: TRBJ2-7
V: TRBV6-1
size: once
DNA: TGTGCCAGCAGCCCTACAGGGGGTAGCTCCTACGAGCAGTACTTC
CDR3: CASSPTGGSSYEQYF

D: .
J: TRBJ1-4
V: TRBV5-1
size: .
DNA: TGCGCCAGCAGCCGAGACAGGAATAATGAAAAACTGTTTTTT
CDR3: CASSRDRNNEKLFF

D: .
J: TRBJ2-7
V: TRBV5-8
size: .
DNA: TGTGCCAGCAGCTTGACAGGGTCTCCTTACGAGCAGTACTTC
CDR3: CASSLTGSPYEQYF

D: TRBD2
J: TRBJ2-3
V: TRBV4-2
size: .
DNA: TGTGCCAGCAGCCAAGGCGTGACGGGAGGTGGGGTGGATACGCAGTATTTT
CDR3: CASSQGVTGGGVDTQYF

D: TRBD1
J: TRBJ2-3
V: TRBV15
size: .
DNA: TGTGCCACCAGCTACGGGACAGGGGGCGTAGATACGCAGTATTTT
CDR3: CATSYGTGGVDTQYF